This T cell receptor (beta chain) was recovered during a study of Ad26.COV2.S vaccination and SARS-CoV-2 variants. Study-level findings and limits: Substantial breadth in spike-specific CD8+ and CD4+ T cell responses was reportedly seen after vaccination. Individuals receiving vaccine had higher spike-specific TCR breadth than placebo recipients did.

A remark on this clone: Its antigen is undetermined.

The treatment was: about 20 received Ad26.COV2.S at low or high dose, single or two shots; 5 received placebo; per-sample allocation not given. On day 63 after the first injection, vaccine and placebo recipients gave samples. In Boston, an adult donor aged 18-55 years took part. The CDR3 length is 13 residues. Germline loops: CDR1 MNHEY, CDR2 SVGAGI. Trimming at V came to 8 bases and at J to 7 bases, leaving 5 bases not matched to a gene. Some clones are missing from TCRdb's copy, which holds only in-frame ones; the method was immunoSEQ multiplex PCR. The repertoire consists of more than 300,000 clones, with more than 70% occurring once and the leading ten covering roughly 2.1%.

The source is a person between 18 and 60 years old who received the Ad26.COV2.S COVID-19 vaccine or a placebo. This material consisted of peripheral blood, taken in a trial of Ad26.COV2.S vaccine versus placebo. This chain connects TRBV6-5 to TRBJ1-5, with 10 bases matching TRBD1. The CDR3 bases are TGTGCCAGCCGGGACAGGGGTAAACAGCCCCAGCATTTT. It translates to CASRDRGKQPQHF.